The entry below gives a single TCR beta chain sequence along with its context. V lost 4 bases to trimming and J lost 6 bases, with 15 bases between them. CDR1 is MGHDK and CDR2 is SYGVNS in the germline V gene. The CDR3 contains 14 residues. This specimen belongs to a study of blood T cell repertoires in COVID-19. Study context: T cells, B-cell-depleted T cells, or PBMCs provided the cDNA or gDNA that served as material.

Original analysis: Estimates of nucleated cell counts were drawn from the amplification of reference gene primers. Assay used: immunoSEQ multiplex PCR; TCRdb lists only in-frame clones, some missing. The D gene and trimming were derived from the DNA, and the V and J assignments and clone size from that table. The sample has about 220,000 clones, less than 90% seen once. Sample: peripheral blood. The TCR was taken from a woman aged 60-75 years who had recovered from COVID-19. This rearrangement joins TRBV25-1 to TRBJ1-1; maybe TRBD1 (6 bases). The CDR3 region is CASSVGRGEAEAFF. The CDR3 DNA is TGTGCCAGCAGTGTTGGCAGGGGTGAGGCTGAAGCTTTCTTT.